These T cell receptor beta chains were read from a single sample in a study of T cells in Graves' hyperthyroidism and ophthalmopathy. MiXCR, applied by TCRdb to the multiplex PCR reads, yields one record per CDR3 protein. The data contain about 210,000 distinct CDR3 sequences, approximately 17% of them seen just once; the ten biggest clones take up 50%. Sequencing used blood. The receptors were sampled from a man in his forties or fifties with Graves' hyperthyroidism. The CDR3 runs from the conserved cysteine through the conserved F or W. A D gene is named only where the DNA matches it firmly. Only some rows state a clone size, as once, few, many or a class for expanded clones.

j_call	clone_size	d_call	v_call	cdr3_aa	cdr3_nt
TRBJ1-2	-	-	TRBV12-3/TRBV12-4	CASSFPGQLYGYTF	TGTGCCAGCAGTTTCCCCGGACAGCTCTATGGCTACACCTTC
TRBJ2-3	few	-	TRBV7-3	CASSPIPGAGDTQYF	TGTGCCAGCAGCCCTATTCCGGGGGCCGGAGATACGCAGTATTTT
TRBJ2-1	few	-	TRBV29-1	CSVERVDVSSYNEQFF	TGCAGCGTTGAGAGGGTAGACGTCAGCTCCTACAATGAGCAGTTCTTC
TRBJ1-1	many	TRBD1	TRBV5-1	CASSLGDSGTEAFF	TGCGCCAGCAGCTTGGGGGACAGTGGGACTGAAGCTTTCTTT
TRBJ2-1	-	TRBD2	TRBV2	CASRPLAGDGNEQFF	TGTGCCAGCAGGCCCTTAGCGGGGGATGGCAATGAGCAGTTCTTC
TRBJ2-1	-	-	TRBV5-5	CASSFPGSWNEQFF	TGTGCCAGCAGCTTCCCAGGCTCGTGGAATGAGCAGTTCTTC
TRBJ1-3	-	-	TRBV7-2	CASSPTDSLYSGNTIYF	TGTGCCAGCAGCCCCACGGACAGCTTATACTCTGGAAACACCATATATTTT
TRBJ2-3	few	-	TRBV3-2	CASSQDGRGDTDTQYF	TGTGCCAGCAGCCAAGATGGGCGAGGGGACACAGATACGCAGTATTTT
TRBJ1-6	-	TRBD1	TRBV5-1	CASSLAVRGLSPLHF	TGCGCCAGCAGCTTGGCCGTAAGGGGGCTTTCACCCCTCCACTTT
TRBJ2-7	few	-	TRBV27	CASSLSLAHEQYF	TGTGCCAGCAGTTTATCGCTGGCCCACGAGCAGTACTTC
TRBJ1-3	many	-	TRBV28	CASSLALGNGNTIYF	TGTGCCAGCAGTTTGGCCCTAGGGAATGGAAACACCATATATTTT
TRBJ2-2	-	-	TRBV7-3	CASSPSGFTGELFF	TGTGCCAGCAGCCCCAGCGGGTTCACCGGGGAGCTGTTTTTT
TRBJ2-3	-	-	TRBV12-3/TRBV12-4	CASSLGLAQLSTDTQYF	TGTGCCAGCAGTTTAGGACTGGCACAGCTAAGCACAGATACGCAGTATTTT
TRBJ2-3	many	-	TRBV5-4	CASSFGTLGDTQYF	TGTGCCAGCAGCTTTGGGACCCTAGGAGATACGCAGTATTTT
TRBJ2-3	many	-	TRBV10-3	CAISDEYGTDTQYF	TGTGCCATCAGTGACGAGTACGGCACAGATACGCAGTATTTT
TRBJ2-5	many	-	TRBV7-2	CASSLGTNQETQYF	TGTGCCAGCAGCCTCGGGACAAACCAAGAGACCCAGTACTTC
TRBJ1-1	many	TRBD1	TRBV20-1	CSASRGLAEAFF	TGCAGTGCCTCCAGGGGGCTCGCTGAAGCTTTCTTT
TRBJ1-2	many	TRBD1	TRBV12-3/TRBV12-4	CASTPRGLKGYTF	TGTGCCAGCACCCCGAGGGGGCTTAAAGGCTACACCTTC
TRBJ1-3	few	-	TRBV11-2	CASRRPGGREGNTIYF	TGTGCCAGCAGGCGACCGGGGGGCAGAGAAGGAAACACCATATATTTT
TRBJ2-5	many	-	TRBV7-2	CASSRGVTETQYF	TGTGCCAGCAGTCGAGGGGTTACAGAGACCCAGTACTTC
TRBJ2-3	many	-	TRBV5-1	CASSLVLGIDSTDTQYF	TGCGCCAGCAGCTTGGTGCTAGGGATCGACAGCACAGATACGCAGTATTTT
TRBJ2-2	-	-	TRBV9	CASSTTNTGELFF	TGTGCCAGCAGCACTACGAACACCGGGGAGCTGTTTTTT
TRBJ2-7	few	-	TRBV5-1	CASSLRGSEQYF	TGCGCCAGCAGCTTAAGAGGGAGCGAGCAGTACTTC
TRBJ2-1	many	TRBD2	TRBV28	CASSLSGLAGVVEQFF	TGTGCCAGCAGTTTATCAGGGCTAGCGGGAGTCGTTGAGCAGTTCTTC
TRBJ1-2	many	-	TRBV6-5	CASSYEGGYGYTF	TGTGCCAGCAGTTACGAAGGGGGCTATGGCTACACCTTC
TRBJ2-1	many	-	TRBV5-1	CASSLLGRSSYNEQFF	TGCGCCAGCAGCTTGTTGGGGAGAAGCTCCTACAATGAGCAGTTCTTC
TRBJ2-7	many	-	TRBV27	CASKKELADYEQYF	TGTGCCAGCAAAAAGGAACTAGCAGATTACGAGCAGTACTTC
TRBJ2-5	many	-	TRBV2	CASSEVGGVTQYF	TGTGCCAGCAGTGAAGTGGGCGGGGTGACCCAGTACTTC
TRBJ2-1	many	-	TRBV28	CASSGYPRSNEQFF	TGTGCCAGTTCGGGTTACCCCCGGTCCAATGAGCAGTTCTTC
TRBJ2-2	few	TRBD2	TRBV20-1	CSARGIAGVTDTGELFF	TGCAGTGCTAGGGGAATAGCGGGAGTAACGGACACCGGGGAGCTGTTTTTT
TRBJ1-1	few	-	TRBV4-2	CASSQPDTYTEAFF	TGTGCCAGCAGCCAACCTGACACATACACTGAAGCTTTCTTT